Listed here are 21 T cell receptor beta chains from one sample, sequenced in a study of OX40 agonist ivuxolimab in advanced cancers. Library creation used the immunoSEQ multiplex PCR assay. The source is immuneACCESS, and TCRdb retained only in-frame sequences with V and J called. Part of the clones is not carried over; for the studies checked, unresolved V genes explain less than half of this, and the remainder is unexplained. The sample contains 100,000 or so clones, approximately 86% of them found a single time. 3% to 4% of the sample rests with the top ten. The material was CD4+ or CD8+ T cells sorted from blood, obtained in a trial of the OX40 agonist ivuxolimab. These receptors all stem from an adult with an advanced solid tumor such as melanoma, head and neck, liver or kidney cancer.

The rearrangement links TRBV6-5 to TRBJ2-7; D is undetermined. V gave up 2 bases and J gave up 3 bases, with 8 bases separating them. This CDR3 has 13 amino acids. The germline CDR1 and CDR2 sequences are MNHEY and SVGAGI. The CDR3 protein is CASSYRLRYEQYF. CDR3 nucleotides: TGTGCCAGCAGTTACCGGCTGCGCTACGAGCAGTACTTC.

The J gene is TRBJ2-3, the V gene TRBV6-6, with TRBD2 matching over 8 bases. There are 16 residues in the CDR3. V lost 7 bases to trimming and J lost 1 base; unmatched junction nucleotides: 10. Germline CDR1 is MNHNY and CDR2 is SVGAGI (reference sequence). The CDR3 region has the DNA TGTGCCAGCACCTTAAAACGGGAGGGCCGCACAGATACGCAGTATTTT. Protein: CASTLKREGRTDTQYF.

This chain joins TRBV11-2 and TRBJ2-5; 11 positions agree with TRBD2. This CDR3 is built from 16 residues. Germline loops: CDR1 SGHAT, CDR2 FQNNGV. Unmatched junction bases numbered 8, after V lost 5 bases and J lost 3 bases. CDR3 DNA sequence: TGTGCCAGCAGCCCGGGACTAGCGGAGAGTAAAGAGACCCAGTACTTC. Its translation: CASSPGLAESKETQYF.

The chain recombines TRBV9 with TRBJ2-1; perhaps D is TRBD1 or TRBD2 (7 bases each). Germline lookup yields CDR1 SGDLS and CDR2 YYNGEE. V dropped 0 bases and J dropped 4 bases, with 17 bases sitting between them. CDR3 length: 17 amino acids. CDR3 sequence reads: CASSVAQGGTLYNEQFF. For the CDR3, the DNA is TGTGCCAGCAGCGTAGCTCAGGGGGGGACATTATACAATGAGCAGTTCTTC. Filled out from reference TRBV9 and TRBJ2-1, the complete variable domain reads DSGVTQTPKHLITATGQRVTLRCSPRSGDLSVYWYQQSLDQGLQFLIQYYNGEERAKGNILERFSAQQFPDLHSELNLSSLELGDSALYFCASSVAQGGTLYNEQFFGPGTRLTVL.

The gene calls are TRBV30 and TRBJ1-2; 8 bases are shared with TRBD1. V shed 7 bases, J shed 8 bases, and the junction held 15 bases outside the gene matches. CDR1 is GTSNPN, CDR2 SVGIG, per germline (reference sequence). The CDR3 runs to 14 residues. The CDR3 bases are TGTGCCTCCCTCAGGCCAGGGGGCAGAGAGGGCTACACCTTC. This sequence encodes CASLRPGGREGYTF. Combining the CDR3 with reference TRBV30 and TRBJ1-2 gives the whole variable domain SQTIHQWPATLVQPVGSPLSLECTVEGTSNPNLYWYRQAAGRGLQLLFYSVGIGQISSEVPQNLSASRPQDRQFILSSKKLLLSDSGFYLCASLRPGGREGYTFGSGTRLTVV.

The chain has TRBV7-8 and TRBJ2-3; D call uncertain. The length of the CDR3 is 11 residues. Germline CDR1 reads SGHVS; CDR2 reads FQNEAQ. V was cut by 4 bases and J by 4 bases, with 3 bases left in between. As DNA, the CDR3 is TGTGCCAGCAGCTCTGCAGATACGCAGTATTTT. This sequence encodes CASSSADTQYF.

V and J are TRBV10-2 and TRBJ2-5; D may be TRBD1 or TRBD2 (6 bases each). V was clipped by 4 bases and J by 4 bases, with 16 bases between them. CDR1 WSHSY and CDR2 SAAADI come from the germline V gene. This CDR3 comprises 15 residues. CDR3 nucleotide sequence: TGCGCCAGCAGTGTCCCGGGAGTAGGGGGAGAGACCCAGTACTTC. It is translated as CASSVPGVGGETQYF.

This clone was counted once. This rearrangement joins TRBV1 to TRBJ2-1; the table's D call, TRBD2, has no DNA check behind it. TRBV1 is listed as a pseudogene. The CDR3 is 14 residues long. The CDR3 region is CTSSMREVYNEQFF. Written as DNA, the CDR3 is TGCACCAGCAGTATGAGAGAAGTCTACAATGAGCAGTTCTTC.

V is TRBV28 and J is TRBJ1-2, with D tentatively TRBD1 (6 bases). The germline gives CDR1 MDHEN, CDR2 SYDVKM. The CDR3 spans 13 residues. Trimming left V 5 bases short and J 6 bases short, with 13 bases between. The CDR3 DNA reads TGTGCCAGCAGTACAGGGTACCCCGATGGCTACACCTTC. This sequence encodes CASSTGYPDGYTF.

This chain joins TRBV6-5 and TRBJ1-1; perhaps TRBD1 as D (5 bases). Germline values: CDR1 MNHEY, CDR2 SVGAGI. V dropped 0 bases and J dropped 7 bases, with 15 bases sitting between them. This CDR3 region has 15 residues. The CDR3 protein is CASSYSKRGNGEAFF. The DNA of the CDR3 is TGTGCCAGCAGTTACTCGAAAAGGGGTAACGGTGAAGCTTTCTTT.

CDR3 sequence: CAWGTGVNTEAFF. CDR3 sequence (DNA): TGTGCCTGGGGGACAGGGGTGAACACTGAAGCTTTCTTT. The chain is built from TRBV30 and TRBJ1-1; 10 bases match TRBD1. CDR1 and CDR2 (germline): GTSNPN, SVGIG (reference sequence). CDR3 size: 13 residues. With 5 bases clipped from V and 0 bases from J, the junction kept 0 bases outside the gene matches.

V usage is TRBV13 and J usage is TRBJ2-5; D gene uncertain. TRBJ2-7 explains the end of the DNA better; the J call may be wrong. The CDR3 contains 13 residues. Germline CDR1 reads PRHDT; CDR2 reads FYEKMQ (reference sequence). In DNA form, the CDR3 reads TGTGCCAGCAGCTTAAGGCCGGACTACGAGCAGTACTTC. Protein: CASSLRPDYEQYF.

This clone has just a few counts. J is TRBJ2-7 and V is TRBV5-1, with 7 bases aligning to TRBD1. Germline-derived CDR1 and CDR2 are SGHRS and YFSETQ. The CDR3 runs 17 residues. The J segment lost 2 bases and the V segment lost 4 bases, leaving 15 bases of the junction unmatched. CDR3 in DNA: TGCGCCAGCAGCGTGGCCGACCTGGGACAGTTTACCTACGAGCAGTACTTC. Translating it yields CASSVADLGQFTYEQYF.

The chain joins TRBV5-1 to TRBJ2-1; the D is unclear. Germline CDR1 and CDR2: SGHRS and YFSETQ. The CDR3 is 14 residues long. Trimming stripped 0 bases from V and 4 bases from J, with 8 bases between. The CDR3 reads CASSLASGYNEQFF. The CDR3 nucleotides are TGCGCCAGCAGCTTGGCATCTGGGTACAATGAGCAGTTCTTC.

The rearrangement links TRBV6-5 to TRBJ2-5; no definite D call. This CDR3 has 14 residues. Per the germline V gene, CDR1 is MNHEY and CDR2 is SVGAGI. Between the trimmed V and J ends, which lost 4 bases and 5 bases, there was a span of 14 bases. In DNA, the CDR3 is TGTGCCAGCAGTTCCGATTCTACCGGGGAGACCCAGTACTTC. This codes for CASSSDSTGETQYF.

The rearrangement links TRBV15 to TRBJ1-2, with D possibly matching TRBD1 (5 bases). Germline V lookup: CDR1 LNHNV, CDR2 YYDKDF (reference sequence). The CDR3 extends over 15 amino acids. Trimming stripped 1 base from V and 7 bases from J, with 16 bases between. The CDR3 DNA reads TGTGCCACCAGCAGAGTCCCAACAACGGGGGTTGGCTACACCTTC. Protein sequence: CATSRVPTTGVGYTF.

The V call is TRBV4-1, the J call TRBJ2-2; the match to TRBD2 covers 9 bases. Germline V lookup: CDR1 MGHRA, CDR2 YSYEKL. CDR3 size: 15 residues. Trimming removed 1 base from V and 6 bases from J; junction bases left unmatched: 3. CDR3 nucleotides: TGCGCCAGCAGCCAAGGGCTAGCGGGACCCGGGGAGCTGTTTTTT. Amino acid sequence: CASSQGLAGPGELFF.

The chain recombines TRBV4-1 with TRBJ1-1; no firm D call. This CDR3 has 17 residues. The V gene's germline CDR1 is MGHRA and CDR2 YSYEKL. V lost 0 bases and J 0 bases, leaving 14 bases between the germline ends. The CDR3 spells CASSQEGFSPMNTEAFF. Here the CDR3 DNA reads TGCGCCAGCAGCCAAGAGGGGTTTAGCCCCATGAACACTGAAGCTTTCTTT.

V is TRBV7-3 and J is TRBJ2-1; no clear D gene. V was clipped by 1 base and J by 5 bases, with 12 bases between them. The CDR3 spans 15 residues. CDR1 is SGHTA and CDR2 is FQGTGA in the germline V gene. CDR3 amino acids: CASSLRGFTDNEQFF. In DNA form, the CDR3 reads TGTGCCAGCAGCTTAAGGGGTTTTACCGACAATGAGCAGTTCTTC.

The V call is TRBV28, the J call TRBJ1-2, with 9 bases lining up with TRBD1. Per germline, CDR1 MDHEN and CDR2 SYDVKM. V trimming: 5 bases; J trimming: 4 bases; junction bases outside the gene matches: 5. CDR3 length: 14 residues. The CDR3, as DNA: TGTGCCAGCAGTCCCCAGGACAGGGGCTATGGCTACACCTTC. Translated, it gives CASSPQDRGYGYTF.

In its sample, this clone was seen many times. The rearrangement links TRBV6-1 to TRBJ2-7, with D possibly TRBD2 on 5 matching bases. V was shortened by 7 bases and J by 0 bases, with 10 bases between the two germline ends. The CDR3 contains 13 residues. Germline CDR1 reads MNHNS; CDR2 reads SASEGT. This CDR3 reads CASNLGSSYEQYF. CDR3 DNA: TGTGCCAGCAATCTGGGGAGCTCCTACGAGCAGTACTTC.